A single sample is the source of the 32 T cell receptor beta chains below, sequenced in a study of blood T cell repertoires in COVID-19. Using immunoSEQ multiplex PCR, the repertoire was profiled, and TCRdb retains in-frame clones only, with some absent. The sample carries about 210,000 clones, roughly four fifths recorded once. What was sequenced was peripheral blood. Every receptor here comes from a woman in her forties with acute or convalescent COVID-19.

CDR3 DNA sequence: TGCGCCAGCAGCCCTGGACTAGCGGGAGGGGGTGGTCCCACAGATACGCAGTATTTT. Protein: CASSPGLAGGGGPTDTQYF. The chain employs TRBV4-3 and TRBJ2-3; TRBD2 aligns across 15 bases. Germline lookup yields CDR1 LGHNA and CDR2 YSLEER. Unmatched junction bases numbered 10, after V lost 4 bases and J lost 2 bases. The CDR3 is 19 amino acids.

The J gene is TRBJ1-6, the V gene TRBV6-5, with D possibly TRBD1 on 6 matching bases. V was pared by 2 bases and J by 7 bases, with 12 bases between. The length of the CDR3 is 15 residues. In germline, CDR1 is MNHEY, CDR2 SVGAGI. CDR3 nucleotides: TGTGCCAGCAGTTACACAGGGATCCTCAATTCACCCCTCCACTTT. It yields the protein CASSYTGILNSPLHF.

The V call is TRBV29-1, the J call TRBJ2-1, with 9 bases identical to TRBD1. J gave up 6 bases and V 7 bases, and 7 bases lay outside the gene matches. The CDR3 is made up of 13 amino acids. CDR1 SQVTM and CDR2 ANQGSEA come from the germline V gene. CDR3 DNA sequence: TGCAGCGGACAGGGGGAATATGGCAATGAGCAGTTCTTC. It codes for CSGQGEYGNEQFF.

This chain connects TRBV11-1 to TRBJ2-7; 7 bases map to TRBD2. The CDR3 totals 16 residues. Trimming cost V 5 bases and J 3 bases; bases outside gene matches: 13. Germline V gene data show CDR1 as SGHAT and CDR2 as FQDESV (reference sequence). Here the CDR3 DNA reads TGTGCCAGCAGCGAGCCGGCGGGAGTCTCCTTCTACGAGCAGTACTTC. This sequence encodes CASSEPAGVSFYEQYF.

As to this clone: This CDR3 is also generated by other DNA sequences in the sample. The genes are TRBV6-5 and TRBJ2-7; D is ambiguous. The V and J ends lost 8 bases and 2 bases respectively, with 4 bases between them. The CDR3 covers 10 residues. Germline CDR1 and CDR2: MNHEY and SVGAGI. CDR3 coding DNA: TGTGCCAGCGGGCCCTACGAGCAGTACTTC. Translating it yields CASGPYEQYF.

This chain connects TRBV29-1 to TRBJ2-3; D unresolved. The CDR3 extends over 11 amino acids. Germline CDR1 reads SQVTM; CDR2 reads ANQGSEA. V lost 3 bases, J lost 7 bases, and 8 bases lay in between. CDR3 sequence reads: CSVDRSNTQYF. The CDR3 nucleotides read TGCAGCGTTGACCGCAGTAATACGCAGTATTTT.

A single count supports this clone. This chain connects TRBV2 to TRBJ1-1; D call uncertain. CDR3 length: 13 residues. The V and J ends lost 4 bases and 1 base respectively, with 7 bases between them. CDR1 and CDR2 from the germline V gene are SNHLY and FYNNEI. The DNA for the CDR3 is TGTGCCAGCAGTGGACACCCGAACACTGAAGCTTTCTTT. Translating gives CASSGHPNTEAFF.

The V call is TRBV3-1 (or the pseudogene TRBV3-2), the J call TRBJ1-2; 8 positions agree with TRBD1. Germline V gene data show CDR1 as LGHDT and CDR2 as YNNKEL (reference sequence). J gave up 6 bases and V 7 bases, and 7 bases lay outside the gene matches. The CDR3 runs to 13 residues. CDR3 sequence: CASKGAGGHGYTF. CDR3 nucleotides: TGTGCCAGCAAGGGGGCAGGGGGCCATGGCTACACCTTC.

The V call is TRBV11-2, the J call TRBJ2-7, with TRBD1 identical over 10 bases. The CDR3 is made up of 14 amino acids. The J segment lost 6 bases and the V segment lost 4 bases, leaving 6 bases of the junction unmatched. Germline CDR1 reads SGHAT; CDR2 reads FQNNGV. CDR3 loop: CASSSAGQGFEQYF. CDR3 nucleotides: TGTGCCAGCAGCTCCGCGGGACAGGGGTTCGAGCAGTACTTC.

For the CDR3, the DNA is TGTGCCAGCAGTCCACCCCTACGATTGGACACATCATACGAGCAGTACTTC. Translating it yields CASSPPLRLDTSYEQYF. The chain recombines TRBV6-6 with TRBJ2-7, with D perhaps matching TRBD1 (5 bases). V lost 5 bases, J lost 4 bases, and 24 bases lay in between. This CDR3 comprises 17 residues. Germline lookup yields CDR1 MNHNY and CDR2 SVGAGI (reference sequence).

The V and J genes are TRBV5-6 and TRBJ2-7, with 9 bases aligning to TRBD1. Germline V gene sequence: CDR1 SGHDT, CDR2 YYEEEE. Unmatched junction bases numbered 5, after V lost 4 bases and J lost 3 bases. This CDR3 is 14 amino acids long. This CDR3 reads CASSQGQGIYEQYF. DNA for the CDR3: TGTGCCAGCAGCCAGGGACAGGGAATCTACGAGCAGTACTTC.

V usage is TRBV5-1 and J usage is TRBJ1-2, with unresolved D. Trimming cost V 0 bases and J 3 bases, with 15 bases left between them. The CDR3 is made up of 16 amino acids. Per the germline V gene, CDR1 is SGHRS and CDR2 is YFSETQ. This CDR3 reads CASSLDGRSRDYGYTF. Here the CDR3 DNA reads TGCGCCAGCAGCTTGGATGGGAGGAGTAGGGACTATGGCTACACCTTC.

This clone was seen a handful of times. Other DNA sequences in this specimen translate into the identical CDR3. The V gene is TRBV12-3 or TRBV12-4, the J gene TRBJ2-7, with D possibly being TRBD2 (5 bases). Trimming removed 6 bases at V and 7 bases at J, with 10 bases between. This CDR3 comprises 11 residues. The CDR3 reads CASSPGKEQYF. The CDR3 coding sequence is TGTGCCAGCAGCCCCGGGAAGGAGCAGTACTTC.

The chain carries TRBV5-1 and TRBJ2-7; tentatively, D is TRBD2 (5 bases). With 1 base removed from V and 6 bases from J, the gap between germline ends came to 17 bases. This CDR3 has 15 amino acids. Germline lookup yields CDR1 SGHRS and CDR2 YFSETQ. The CDR3 DNA reads as TGCGCCAGCAGCTTGTCCGGGAAAGCCTTGGGCGAGCAGTACTTC. Its translation: CASSLSGKALGEQYF.

The J gene is TRBJ2-7, the V gene TRBV12-3 or TRBV12-4; D ambiguous. Trimming took off 5 bases at V and 2 bases at J, with 7 bases between the two ends. The CDR3 runs to 12 residues. The CDR3 region is CASSVNTYEQYF. The CDR3 nucleotides are TGTGCCAGCAGTGTAAATACCTACGAGCAGTACTTC.

The chain has TRBV6-5 and TRBJ2-7; D is unclear. The germline CDR1 and CDR2 sequences are MNHEY and SVGAGI. This CDR3 comprises 13 residues. V lost 7 bases and J 0 bases, leaving 10 bases between the germline ends. CDR3 residues: CASTDWSSYEQYF. CDR3 sequence (DNA): TGTGCCAGCACCGACTGGAGCTCCTACGAGCAGTACTTC.

The V call is TRBV10-2, the J call TRBJ1-6; 7 positions agree with TRBD1. CDR3 length: 17 amino acids. Trimming took 0 bases from V and 9 from J; bases not matched to a gene: 11. Germline CDR1 reads WSHSY; CDR2 reads SAAADI. This CDR3 is CASSESTPGQLVSPLHF. Written as DNA, the CDR3 is TGCGCCAGCAGTGAGTCTACCCCGGGACAGTTAGTTTCACCCCTCCACTTT.

This clone was found a few times. The chain joins TRBV9 to TRBJ2-4; 11 nucleotides agree with TRBD2. Germline loops: CDR1 SGDLS, CDR2 YYNGEE. The length of the CDR3 is 16 residues. The junction had 12 bases not matched to a gene; V was cut back by 5 bases and J by 8 bases. CDR3 sequence: CASSPGLAASWDIQYF. DNA of the CDR3: TGTGCCAGCAGTCCGGGACTAGCGGCTTCGTGGGACATTCAGTACTTC.

The chain links TRBV5-1 to TRBJ2-1; D call uncertain. Looked up from germline, CDR1 is SGHRS and CDR2 is YFSETQ. V lost 2 bases and J lost 8, with 8 bases in between. The CDR3 runs to 12 residues. CDR3 protein: CASSFLVDEQFF. CDR3 DNA sequence: TGCGCCAGCAGCTTCCTAGTGGATGAGCAGTTCTTC.

The chain couples TRBV7-6 to TRBJ2-7; TRBD2 matches 10 bases. The V segment lost 8 bases and the J segment 4 bases; nucleotides outside the gene matches: 11. Germline V lookup: CDR1 SGHVS, CDR2 FNYEAQ. This CDR3 has 15 residues. The DNA of the CDR3 is TGTGCCAGCGTCCCTAGCGGGGGCGGGGGGTACGAGCAGTACTTC. This sequence encodes CASVPSGGGGYEQYF.

The chain uses TRBV13 and TRBJ2-2; 7 nucleotides align to TRBD2. The CDR3 consists of 15 residues. Losses at the gene ends were 7 bases for V and 4 bases for J; bases not matched to a gene: 9. CDR1 and CDR2 (germline): PRHDT, FYEKMQ (reference sequence). CDR3 sequence: CASNRGGRSTGELFF. The DNA for the CDR3 is TGTGCCAGCAACCGGGGCGGGAGAAGCACCGGGGAGCTGTTTTTT.

The CDR3 nucleotides read TGTGCCAGCAGCAGGGGGGACAGCTACTACAATGAGCAGTTCTTC. Its translation: CASSRGDSYYNEQFF. The rearrangement links TRBV6-6 to TRBJ2-1, with D possibly TRBD1 on 7 matching bases. The germline CDR1 and CDR2 sequences are MNHNY and SVGAGI (reference sequence). The CDR3 sequence is 15 residues long. The ends were cut back, 6 bases at V and 3 bases at J, with 15 bases in the middle.

The rearrangement uses TRBV11-2 and TRBJ2-7, with TRBD2 matching over 10 bases. There are 16 residues in the CDR3. Looked up from germline, CDR1 is SGHAT and CDR2 is FQNNGV. V lost 1 base, J lost 3 bases, and 6 bases stayed unmatched. In DNA, the CDR3 is TGTGCCAGCAGCTTAGGGTCTAGCGGGAGAATCTACGAGCAGTACTTC. It yields the protein CASSLGSSGRIYEQYF.

This clone came up a few times. This chain links TRBV15 with TRBJ1-5, with D uncertain. The V end lost 8 bases, the J end lost 0 bases, and 8 bases lay between the germline ends. This CDR3 contains 13 residues. CDR1 is LNHNV and CDR2 is YYDKDF in the germline V gene (reference sequence). The CDR3 DNA sequence: TGTGCCACCGGGCGGGATAGCAATCAGCCCCAGCATTTT. It is translated as CATGRDSNQPQHF.

For this clone: The junction shows a germline mismatch at one end, possibly a read error. This chain joins TRBV29-1 and TRBJ1-2; D not resolved. The CDR3 consists of 18 residues. From germline, CDR1 is SQVTM and CDR2 ANQGSEA. CDR3 bases: TGCAGCGTTGAAGATCCAGGAAAATTTTCGGGAGCTAACTATGGCCACACCTTC. Its protein product is CSVEDPGKFSGANYGHTF.

The rearrangement uses TRBV3-1 (or the pseudogene TRBV3-2) and TRBJ1-6; D possibly corresponds to TRBD1 (6 bases). Germline assignment: CDR1 LGHDT and CDR2 YNNKEL (reference sequence). Trimming took 4 bases from V and 5 from J, leaving 9 bases between them. CDR3 size: 14 residues. The CDR3 sequence: CASSLQGNNSPLHF. The DNA for the CDR3 is TGTGCCAGCAGCCTTCAGGGGAATAATTCACCCCTCCACTTT.

The chain recombines TRBV3-1 (or the pseudogene TRBV3-2) with TRBJ1-5; TRBD1 aligns across 10 bases. This CDR3 contains 16 residues. Trimming removed 3 bases from V and 5 bases from J; junction bases left unmatched: 7. CDR1 and CDR2 (germline): LGHDT, YNNKEL (reference sequence). Here the CDR3 reads CASSQGQGLRHQPQHF. In DNA, the CDR3 is TGTGCCAGCAGCCAGGGACAGGGGTTGAGGCATCAGCCCCAGCATTTT.

The chain has TRBV29-1 and TRBJ2-1; 7 bases map to TRBD2. The J segment lost 8 bases and the V segment lost 4 bases, leaving 5 bases of the junction unmatched. The CDR3 is 12 amino acids. CDR1 SQVTM and CDR2 ANQGSEA come from the germline V gene. In DNA, the CDR3 is TGCAGCGTTGCGGGGGGTACATATGAGCAGTTCTTC. It specifies CSVAGGTYEQFF.

This clone has more than one count but fewer than ten. The CDR3 DNA is TGTGCCAGCAGCTTAGTACGAGGGAATCCTAACTATGGCTACACCTTC. Amino acids: CASSLVRGNPNYGYTF. The gene calls are TRBV13 and TRBJ1-2; D ambiguous. Trimming removed 1 base at V and 0 bases at J, with 12 bases between. Looked up from germline, CDR1 is PRHDT and CDR2 is FYEKMQ (reference sequence). The CDR3 totals 16 residues.

The chain has TRBV6-5 and TRBJ2-2; 12 bases line up with TRBD2. Germline V gene lookup returns CDR1 MNHEY and CDR2 SVGAGI. The CDR3 contains 15 residues. With V trimmed by 7 bases and J by 4 bases, 4 bases remained unmatched. The CDR3 coding sequence is TGTGCCAGCAACCCTAGCGGGAGGGCCACCGGGGAGCTGTTTTTT. Residues: CASNPSGRATGELFF.

The chain is built from TRBV5-5 and TRBJ1-2; the D is unclear. From germline, CDR1 is SGHKS and CDR2 YYEKEE (reference sequence). This CDR3 has 12 amino acids. Trimming left V 0 bases short and J 10 bases short, with 10 bases between. This CDR3 reads CASSLEQIIYTF. Written as DNA, the CDR3 is TGTGCCAGCAGCTTGGAACAGATAATCTACACCTTC.

The V and J genes are TRBV10-1 and TRBJ2-2; the match to TRBD2 covers 8 bases. The CDR3 is made up of 17 amino acids. Looked up from germline, CDR1 is WNHNN and CDR2 is SYGVQD (reference sequence). Trimming took 2 bases from V and 3 from J; bases not matched to a gene: 8. In DNA form, the CDR3 reads TGCGCCAGCAGTGAGGGGGCTACTAGCGGCCACACCGGGGAGCTGTTTTTT. Protein sequence: CASSEGATSGHTGELFF.